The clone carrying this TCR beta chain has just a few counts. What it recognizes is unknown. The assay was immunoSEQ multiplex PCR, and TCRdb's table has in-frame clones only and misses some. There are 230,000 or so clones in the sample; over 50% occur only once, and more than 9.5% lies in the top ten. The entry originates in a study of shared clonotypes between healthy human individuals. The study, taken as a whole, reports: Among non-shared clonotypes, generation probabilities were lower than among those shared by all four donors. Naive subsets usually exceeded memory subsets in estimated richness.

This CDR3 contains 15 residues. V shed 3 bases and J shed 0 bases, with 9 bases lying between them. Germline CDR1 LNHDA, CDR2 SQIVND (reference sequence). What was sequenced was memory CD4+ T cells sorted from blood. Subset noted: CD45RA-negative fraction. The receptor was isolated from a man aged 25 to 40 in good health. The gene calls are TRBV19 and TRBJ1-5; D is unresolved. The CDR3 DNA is TGTGCCAGTAGTATGGAGCCTTATAGCAATCAGCCCCAGCATTTT. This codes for CASSMEPYSNQPQHF.